Listed below are T cell receptor beta chains from one sample, sequenced in a study of blood T cell repertoires in COVID-19. Sequencing used immunoSEQ multiplex PCR; TCRdb keeps in-frame clones, though not all of them. The repertoire holds tens of thousands of clones, with around 86% as singletons. The sample taken for sequencing was peripheral blood. These receptors originate from a man aged 50-60 years with active COVID-19. Each CDR3 is given with its conserved first and last residue. The order of the fields is J gene, clone size, D gene, V gene, CDR3 length, CDR3 protein, CDR3 DNA. A D gene is named only where the DNA matches it firmly. Clone size is stated in some rows and not others, as once, few, many or a class when expanded.

j_call: TRBJ2-2; clone_size: many; d_call: TRBD2; v_call: TRBV27; cdr3_length: 17; cdr3_aa: CASSFITSGSGSGELFF; cdr3_nt: TGTGCCAGCAGTTTCATCACTAGCGGGAGTGGGAGCGGGGAGCTGTTTTTT
j_call: TRBJ2-4; clone_size: .; d_call: .; v_call: TRBV4-2; cdr3_length: 12; cdr3_aa: CASSQTENIQYF; cdr3_nt: TGTGCCAGCAGCCAAACAGAAAACATTCAGTACTTC
j_call: TRBJ1-1; clone_size: .; d_call: TRBD1; v_call: TRBV5-1; cdr3_length: 13; cdr3_aa: CASGQGALTEAFF; cdr3_nt: TGCGCCAGCGGACAGGGGGCACTCACTGAAGCTTTCTTT
j_call: TRBJ2-5; clone_size: .; d_call: TRBD2; v_call: TRBV7-7; cdr3_length: 15; cdr3_aa: CASSSRLAGQETQYF; cdr3_nt: TGTGCTAGCAGCTCTAGACTAGCGGGTCAAGAGACCCAGTACTTC
j_call: TRBJ2-1; clone_size: .; d_call: .; v_call: TRBV6-5; cdr3_length: 11; cdr3_aa: CATWRYNEQFF; cdr3_nt: TGTGCCACTTGGAGGTACAATGAGCAGTTCTTC
j_call: TRBJ2-7; clone_size: .; d_call: .; v_call: TRBV7-2; cdr3_length: 14; cdr3_aa: CASSLKQGRSEQYF; cdr3_nt: TGTGCCAGCAGCCTAAAACAGGGTCGGTCCGAGCAGTACTTC
j_call: TRBJ2-7; clone_size: .; d_call: .; v_call: TRBV19; cdr3_length: 13; cdr3_aa: CATREEWGNEQYF; cdr3_nt: TGTGCCACCCGAGAAGAGTGGGGCAACGAGCAGTACTTC
j_call: TRBJ1-3; clone_size: .; d_call: TRBD1; v_call: TRBV5-6; cdr3_length: 16; cdr3_aa: CASSLRTGGSGNTIYF; cdr3_nt: TGTGCCAGCAGCTTAAGGACAGGGGGCTCTGGAAACACCATATATTTT
j_call: TRBJ2-1; clone_size: .; d_call: TRBD2; v_call: TRBV3-1/TRBV3-2; cdr3_length: 14; cdr3_aa: CASSQGTSGTEQFF; cdr3_nt: TGTGCCAGCAGCCAAGGGACTAGCGGGACTGAGCAGTTCTTC
j_call: TRBJ1-2; clone_size: .; d_call: .; v_call: TRBV11-2; cdr3_length: 14; cdr3_aa: CASSKDGGNYGYTF; cdr3_nt: TGTGCCAGCAGCAAAGACGGGGGGAACTATGGCTACACCTTC
j_call: TRBJ2-3; clone_size: .; d_call: TRBD2; v_call: TRBV7-2; cdr3_length: 16; cdr3_aa: CASSLSGTSSTDTQYF; cdr3_nt: TGTGCCAGCAGCTTAAGCGGGACCTCTAGCACAGATACGCAGTATTTT
j_call: TRBJ1-5; clone_size: .; d_call: .; v_call: TRBV2; cdr3_length: 13; cdr3_aa: CASSVYSNQPQHF; cdr3_nt: TGTGCCAGCAGTGTTTATAGCAATCAGCCCCAGCATTTT
j_call: TRBJ2-1; clone_size: .; d_call: .; v_call: TRBV6-2/TRBV6-3; cdr3_length: 18; cdr3_aa: CASSYPPPRMNSYNEQFF; cdr3_nt: TGTGCCAGCAGTTACCCCCCCCCTAGGATGAACTCCTACAATGAGCAGTTCTTC
j_call: TRBJ1-1; clone_size: .; d_call: .; v_call: TRBV6-5; cdr3_length: 13; cdr3_aa: CASIGQPNTEAFF; cdr3_nt: TGTGCCAGCATTGGACAGCCGAACACTGAAGCTTTCTTT
j_call: TRBJ2-7; clone_size: .; d_call: .; v_call: TRBV11-3; cdr3_length: 15; cdr3_aa: CASKGVRGRMSEQYF; cdr3_nt: TGTGCCAGCAAAGGGGTGCGGGGGCGGATGAGCGAGCAGTACTTC
j_call: TRBJ2-7; clone_size: .; d_call: TRBD2; v_call: TRBV5-1; cdr3_length: 15; cdr3_aa: CASSVRTSGSHEQYF; cdr3_nt: TGCGCCAGCAGCGTCCGGACTAGCGGGAGCCACGAGCAGTACTTC
j_call: TRBJ2-5; clone_size: .; d_call: .; v_call: TRBV21-1; cdr3_length: 15; cdr3_aa: CASKGGKLYQETQYF; cdr3_nt: TGTGCCAGCAAAGGGGGAAAACTGTACCAAGAGACCCAGTACTTC
j_call: TRBJ2-5; clone_size: .; d_call: TRBD1; v_call: TRBV19; cdr3_length: 14; cdr3_aa: CASSKGAEEETQYF; cdr3_nt: TGTGCCAGTAGCAAGGGGGCAGAAGAAGAGACCCAGTACTTC
j_call: TRBJ1-6; clone_size: .; d_call: TRBD1; v_call: TRBV7-2; cdr3_length: 15; cdr3_aa: CASSFGDRVYSPLHF; cdr3_nt: TGTGCCAGCAGCTTCGGAGACAGGGTGTATTCACCCCTCCACTTT
j_call: TRBJ2-5; clone_size: .; d_call: .; v_call: TRBV24-1; cdr3_length: 14; cdr3_aa: CATSDATGGETQYF; cdr3_nt: TGTGCCACCAGTGACGCGACAGGAGGAGAGACCCAGTACTTC
j_call: TRBJ2-6; clone_size: .; d_call: TRBD1; v_call: TRBV7-9; cdr3_length: 17; cdr3_aa: CASSVTGGPSGANVLTF; cdr3_nt: TGTGCCAGCAGCGTGACAGGGGGCCCGTCTGGGGCCAACGTCCTGACTTTC
j_call: TRBJ1-2; clone_size: .; d_call: TRBD1; v_call: TRBV18; cdr3_length: 14; cdr3_aa: CASSGDRASYGYTF; cdr3_nt: TGTGCCAGCTCCGGGGACAGGGCGAGCTATGGCTACACCTTC
j_call: TRBJ1-4; clone_size: once; d_call: .; v_call: TRBV5-6; cdr3_length: 13; cdr3_aa: CASRGQINEKLFF; cdr3_nt: TGTGCCAGCAGAGGACAGATTAATGAAAAACTGTTTTTT